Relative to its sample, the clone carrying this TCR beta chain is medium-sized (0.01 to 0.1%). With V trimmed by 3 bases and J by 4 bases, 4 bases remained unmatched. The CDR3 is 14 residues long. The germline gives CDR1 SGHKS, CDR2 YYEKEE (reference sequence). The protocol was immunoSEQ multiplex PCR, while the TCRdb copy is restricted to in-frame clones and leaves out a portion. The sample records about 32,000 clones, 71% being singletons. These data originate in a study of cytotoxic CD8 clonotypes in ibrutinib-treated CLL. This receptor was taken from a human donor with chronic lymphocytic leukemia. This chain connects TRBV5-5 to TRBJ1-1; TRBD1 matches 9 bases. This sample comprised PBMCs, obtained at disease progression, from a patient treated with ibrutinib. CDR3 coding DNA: TGTGCCAGCAGCTCTGGACAGGGGCGCACTGAAGCTTTCTTT. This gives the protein CASSSGQGRTEAFF. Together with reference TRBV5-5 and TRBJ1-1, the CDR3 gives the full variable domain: DAGVTQSPTHLIKTRGQQVTLRCSPISGHKSVSWYQQVLGQGPQFIFQYYEKEERGRGNFPDRFSARQFPNYSSELNVNALLLGDSALYLCASSSGQGRTEAFFGQGTRLTVV.